This T cell receptor (beta chain) was recovered during a study of patients and donors after allogeneic stem cell transplantation (dated by TCRdb to about 2020). Regarding this clonotype: This receptor's antigen is unknown. Base-call qualities are not available, and no considerably larger clone is one nucleotide away.

The library came from RT-PCR. These reads were obtained on a NextSeq 550. TCRdb applied fastp at Q25 and MiXCR to the public reads, then kept only in-frame beta chains. Under each unique CDR3 protein, matching rows form one entry showing the most common genes and DNA. The sample yields hundreds of thousands of distinct CDR3 sequences; 35% to 45% were counted once. Jointly, the top ten make up 11% of the sample. The CDR3 sequence holds 13 residues, the cysteine and phenylalanine included. The DNA shown is the 39-base CDR3, in frame from base 1. From a lookup of the germline V gene, CDR1 and CDR2 are SGHTA and FQGTGA. Deletion took 5 bases off V and 6 bases off J, with a span of 13 bases between the germline ends.

This receptor chain uses TRBV7-3 and TRBJ1-1; TRBD1 is a weak D gene call, 5 bases matching. Sequenced: blood, either unsorted or a sorted T cell fraction (not recorded which). The source of this sequence is a human donor who was either an allogeneic HSCT recipient or a stem cell or donor lymphocyte infusion donor (not recorded which). It is not recorded whose cells these are; they may come from a transplant donor. The CDR3 protein: CASSSSTVSEAFF. The DNA reads TGTGCCAGCAGCAGCTCGACAGTGTCTGAAGCTTTCTTT.